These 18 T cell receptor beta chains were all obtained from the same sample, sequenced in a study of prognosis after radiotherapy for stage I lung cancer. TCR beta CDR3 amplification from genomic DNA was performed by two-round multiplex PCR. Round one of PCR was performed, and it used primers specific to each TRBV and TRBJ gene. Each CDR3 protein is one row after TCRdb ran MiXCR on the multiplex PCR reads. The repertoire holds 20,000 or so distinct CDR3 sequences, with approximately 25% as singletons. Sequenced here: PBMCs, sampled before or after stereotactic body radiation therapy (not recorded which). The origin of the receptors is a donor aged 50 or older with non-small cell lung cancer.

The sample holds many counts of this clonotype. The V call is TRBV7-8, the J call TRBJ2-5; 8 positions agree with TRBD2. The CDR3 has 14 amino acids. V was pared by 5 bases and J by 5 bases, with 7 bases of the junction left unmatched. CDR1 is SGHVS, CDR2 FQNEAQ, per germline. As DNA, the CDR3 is TGTGCCAGCAGCGAGCGGGAGACTCAGGAGACCCAGTACTTC. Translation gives CASSERETQETQYF. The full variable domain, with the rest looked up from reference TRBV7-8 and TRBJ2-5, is GAGVSQSPRYKVAKRGQDVALRCDPISGHVSLFWYQQALGQGPEFLTYFQNEAQLDKSGLPSDRFFAERPEGSVSTLKIQRTQQEDSAVYLCASSERETQETQYFGPGTRLLVL.

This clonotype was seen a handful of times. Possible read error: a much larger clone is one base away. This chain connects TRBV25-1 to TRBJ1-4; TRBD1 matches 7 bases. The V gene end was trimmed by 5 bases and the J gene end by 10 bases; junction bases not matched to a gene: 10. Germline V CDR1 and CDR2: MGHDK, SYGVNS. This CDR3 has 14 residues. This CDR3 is CASSYTGEVAKLFF. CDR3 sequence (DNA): TGTGCCAGCAGTTATACAGGGGAGGTTGCAAAACTGTTTTTT. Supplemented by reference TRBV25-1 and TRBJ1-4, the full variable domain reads EADIYQTPRYLVIGTGKKITLECSQTMGHDKMYWYQQDPGMELHLIHYSYGVNSTEKGDLSSESTVSRIRTEHFPLTLESARPSHTSQYLCASSYTGEVAKLFFGSGTQLSVL.

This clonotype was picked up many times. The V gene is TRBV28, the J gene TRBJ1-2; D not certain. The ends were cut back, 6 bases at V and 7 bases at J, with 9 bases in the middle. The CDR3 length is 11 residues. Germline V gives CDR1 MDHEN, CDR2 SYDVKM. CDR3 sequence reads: CASSNTFGYTF. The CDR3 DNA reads TGTGCCAGCAGCAACACCTTTGGCTACACCTTC.

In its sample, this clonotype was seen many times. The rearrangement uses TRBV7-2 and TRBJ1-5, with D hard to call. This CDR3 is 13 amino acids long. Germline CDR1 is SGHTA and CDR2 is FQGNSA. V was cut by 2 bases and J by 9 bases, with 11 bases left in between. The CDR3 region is CASSLNRARPQHF. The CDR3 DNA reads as TGTGCCAGCAGCTTAAACCGGGCCCGGCCCCAGCATTTT.

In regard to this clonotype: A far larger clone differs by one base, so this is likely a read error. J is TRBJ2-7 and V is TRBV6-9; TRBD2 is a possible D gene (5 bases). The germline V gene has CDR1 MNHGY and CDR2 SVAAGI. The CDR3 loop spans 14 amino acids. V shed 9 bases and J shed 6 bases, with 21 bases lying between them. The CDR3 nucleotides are TGTGCCAGAAGTCCTCTAATGACTAATCGCGAGCAGTACTTC. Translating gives CARSPLMTNREQYF.

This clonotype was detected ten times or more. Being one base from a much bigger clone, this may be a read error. The CDR3 DNA sequence: TGCAGTGCTACCCGACTAGCGGAGGCCTCCTACGAGCAGTACTTC. The encoded protein is CSATRLAEASYEQYF. The chain recombines TRBV20-1 with TRBJ2-7; 9 positions agree with TRBD2. CDR1 and CDR2 (germline): DFQATT, SNEGSKA (reference sequence). This CDR3 comprises 15 residues. V trimming: 4 bases; J trimming: 0 bases; junction bases outside the gene matches: 7.

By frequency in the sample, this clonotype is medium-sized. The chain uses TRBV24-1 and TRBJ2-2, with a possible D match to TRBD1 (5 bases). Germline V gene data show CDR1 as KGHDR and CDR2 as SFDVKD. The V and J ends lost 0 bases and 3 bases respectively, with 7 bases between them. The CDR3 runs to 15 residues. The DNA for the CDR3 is TGTGCCACCAGTGATTTGCAGGGCCACACCGGGGAGCTGTTTTTT. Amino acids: CATSDLQGHTGELFF.

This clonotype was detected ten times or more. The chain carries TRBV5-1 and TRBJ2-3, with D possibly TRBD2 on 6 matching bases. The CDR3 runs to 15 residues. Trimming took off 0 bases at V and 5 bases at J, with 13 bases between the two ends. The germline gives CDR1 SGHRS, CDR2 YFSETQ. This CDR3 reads CASSLGGVRGDTQYF. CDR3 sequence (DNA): TGCGCCAGCAGCTTGGGCGGGGTACGGGGAGATACGCAGTATTTT.

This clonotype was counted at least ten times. CDR3 loop: CATRGQSRYEQYF. The CDR3 DNA reads TGTGCCACTCGGGGGCAGAGTAGGTACGAGCAGTACTTC. The J gene is TRBJ2-7, the V gene TRBV27, with D possibly being TRBD1 or TRBD2 (6 bases each). V lost 10 bases and J lost 4, with 17 bases in between. The CDR3 has 13 amino acids. Germline lookup yields CDR1 MNHEY and CDR2 SMNVEV (reference sequence).

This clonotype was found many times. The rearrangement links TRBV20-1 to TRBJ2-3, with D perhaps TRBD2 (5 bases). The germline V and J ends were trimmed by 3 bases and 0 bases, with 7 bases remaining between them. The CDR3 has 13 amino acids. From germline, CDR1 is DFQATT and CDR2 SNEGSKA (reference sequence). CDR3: CSARRASTDTQYF. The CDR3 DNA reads TGCAGTGCTAGGCGGGCTAGCACAGATACGCAGTATTTT.

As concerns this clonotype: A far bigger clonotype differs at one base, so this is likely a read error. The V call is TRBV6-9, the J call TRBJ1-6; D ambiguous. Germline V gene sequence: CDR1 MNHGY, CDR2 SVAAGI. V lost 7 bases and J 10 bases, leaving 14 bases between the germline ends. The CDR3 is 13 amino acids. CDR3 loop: CASIITQSSPLHF. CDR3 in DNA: TGTGCCAGCATAATCACACAAAGCTCACCCCTCCACTTT.

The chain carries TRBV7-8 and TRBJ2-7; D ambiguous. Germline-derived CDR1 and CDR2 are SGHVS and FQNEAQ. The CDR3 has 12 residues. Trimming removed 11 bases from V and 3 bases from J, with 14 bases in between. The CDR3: CAFSSPRYEQYF. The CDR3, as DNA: TGTGCCTTCAGCTCCCCGCGCTACGAGCAGTACTTC. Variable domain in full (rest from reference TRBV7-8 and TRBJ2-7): GAGVSQSPRYKVAKRGQDVALRCDPISGHVSLFWYQQALGQGPEFLTYFQNEAQLDKSGLPSDRFFAERPEGSVSTLKIQRTQQEDSAVYLCAFSSPRYEQYFGPGTRLTVT.

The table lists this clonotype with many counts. The CDR3 nucleotides read TGTGCCAGTGCCGTGGGCGAGGGGTACTCTGGGGCCAACGTCCTGACTTTC. This translates into CASAVGEGYSGANVLTF. The rearrangement links TRBV19 to TRBJ2-6, with D tentatively TRBD1 or TRBD2 (5 bases each). This CDR3 has 17 amino acids. With 8 bases removed from V and 0 bases from J, the gap between germline ends came to 17 bases. The germline V gene has CDR1 LNHDA and CDR2 SQIVND (reference sequence).

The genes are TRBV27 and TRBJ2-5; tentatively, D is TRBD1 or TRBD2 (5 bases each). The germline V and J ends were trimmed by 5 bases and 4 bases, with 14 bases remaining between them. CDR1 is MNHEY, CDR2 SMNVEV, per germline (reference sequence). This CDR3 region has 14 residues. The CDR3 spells CASSIDRGGETQYF. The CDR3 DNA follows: TGTGCCAGCAGTATAGACCGGGGCGGAGAGACCCAGTACTTC.

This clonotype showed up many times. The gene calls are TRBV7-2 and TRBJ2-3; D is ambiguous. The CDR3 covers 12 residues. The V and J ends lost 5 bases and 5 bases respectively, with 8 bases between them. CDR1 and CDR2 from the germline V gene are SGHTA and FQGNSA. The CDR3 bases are TGTGCCAGCAGCAGAACGCTAGATACGCAGTATTTT. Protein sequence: CASSRTLDTQYF.

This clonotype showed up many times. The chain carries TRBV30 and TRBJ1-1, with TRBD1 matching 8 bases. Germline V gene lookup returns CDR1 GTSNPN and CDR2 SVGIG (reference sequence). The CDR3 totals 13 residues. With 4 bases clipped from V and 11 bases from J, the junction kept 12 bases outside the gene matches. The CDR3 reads CAWTVNRGQDAFF. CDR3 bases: TGTGCCTGGACTGTTAACCGGGGACAGGACGCTTTCTTT.

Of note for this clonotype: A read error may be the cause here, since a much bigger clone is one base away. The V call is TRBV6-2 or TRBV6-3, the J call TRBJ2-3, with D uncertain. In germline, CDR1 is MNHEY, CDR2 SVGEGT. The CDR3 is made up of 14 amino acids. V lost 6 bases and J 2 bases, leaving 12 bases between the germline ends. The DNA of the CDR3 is TGTGCCAGCAGAAGTGACACCCACACAGATACGCAGTATTTT. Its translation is CASRSDTHTDTQYF.

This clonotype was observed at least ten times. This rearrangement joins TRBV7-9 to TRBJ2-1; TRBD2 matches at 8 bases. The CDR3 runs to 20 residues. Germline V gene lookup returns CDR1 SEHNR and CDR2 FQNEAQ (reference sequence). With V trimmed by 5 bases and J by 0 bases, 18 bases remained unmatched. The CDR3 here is CASSTSLTSGDASSYNEQFF. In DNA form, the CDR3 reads TGTGCCAGCAGCACCAGCTTAACTAGCGGTGACGCGAGCTCCTACAATGAGCAGTTCTTC.